Sequencing of this TCR beta chain was carried out in a study of cytomegalovirus exposure and HLA in healthy donors. Trimming removed 0 bases at V and 6 bases at J, with 9 bases between. The CDR3 extends over 14 amino acids. CDR1 and CDR2 from the germline V gene are SGDLS and YYNGEE. Findings and limits, study-wide: Researchers reported that a few CMV-associated chains were confirmed in vitro as CMV antigen-specific. A classifier reportedly called cytomegalovirus status with high sensitivity and specificity.

This clone was picked up one time. Its antigen is currently unknown. The data were produced by immunoSEQ multiplex PCR, yet TCRdb's version contains in-frame clones alone and is incomplete. This sample has over 250,000 clones, with roughly 87% found just once. Sequencing was carried out using PBMCs. This clonotype was sampled from a woman aged 25-40 years in good health and CMV-seropositive. J is TRBJ2-2 and V is TRBV9; possibly TRBD1 for D (6 bases). CDR3 amino acids: CASSVASGAGELFF. The CDR3 DNA reads TGTGCCAGCAGCGTAGCTTCAGGGGCCGGGGAGCTGTTTTTT.